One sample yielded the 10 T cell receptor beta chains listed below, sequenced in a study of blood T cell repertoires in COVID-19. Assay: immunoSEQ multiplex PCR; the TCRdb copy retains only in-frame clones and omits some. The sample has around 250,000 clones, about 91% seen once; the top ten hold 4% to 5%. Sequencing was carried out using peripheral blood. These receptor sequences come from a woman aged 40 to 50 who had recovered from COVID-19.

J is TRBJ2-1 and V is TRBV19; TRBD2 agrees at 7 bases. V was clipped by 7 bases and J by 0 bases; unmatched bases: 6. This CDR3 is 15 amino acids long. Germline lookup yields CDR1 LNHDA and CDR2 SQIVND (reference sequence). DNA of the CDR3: TGTGCCAGTACCCGAGCGGGATCCTCCTACAATGAGCAGTTCTTC. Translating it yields CASTRAGSSYNEQFF.

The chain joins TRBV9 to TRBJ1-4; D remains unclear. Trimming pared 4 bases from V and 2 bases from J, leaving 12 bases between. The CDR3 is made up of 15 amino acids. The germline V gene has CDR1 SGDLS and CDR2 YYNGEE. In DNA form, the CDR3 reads TGTGCCAGCAGCAAGCAGGCGAACACTAATGAAAAACTGTTTTTT. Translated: CASSKQANTNEKLFF.

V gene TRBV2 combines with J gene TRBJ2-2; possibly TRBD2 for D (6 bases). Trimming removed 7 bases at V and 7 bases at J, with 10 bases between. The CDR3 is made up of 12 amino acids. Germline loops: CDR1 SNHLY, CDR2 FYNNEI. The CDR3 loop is CASTEGGGELFF. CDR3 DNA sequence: TGTGCCAGCACGGAGGGTGGCGGGGAGCTGTTTTTT.

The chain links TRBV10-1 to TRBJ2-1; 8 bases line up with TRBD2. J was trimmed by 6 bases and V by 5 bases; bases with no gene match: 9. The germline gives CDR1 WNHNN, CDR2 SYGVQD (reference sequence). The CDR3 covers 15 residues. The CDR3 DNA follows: TGCGCCAGCAGTCGAGCGGGAGAGGGGGTCAATGAGCAGTTCTTC. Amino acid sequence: CASSRAGEGVNEQFF.

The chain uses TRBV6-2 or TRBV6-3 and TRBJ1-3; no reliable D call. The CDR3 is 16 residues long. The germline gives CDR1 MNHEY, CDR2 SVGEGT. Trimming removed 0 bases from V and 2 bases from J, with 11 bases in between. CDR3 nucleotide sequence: TGTGCCAGCAGTTACTCCCCGCCGAGGCCTGGAAACACCATATATTTT. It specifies CASSYSPPRPGNTIYF.

The CDR3 bases are TGTGCTAGTGGTCGGGGGGGGCTGAGCACAGATACGCAGTATTTT. This gives the protein CASGRGGLSTDTQYF. This chain links TRBV12-5 with TRBJ2-3; 8 bases agree with TRBD2. This CDR3 is 15 amino acids long. Per the germline V gene, CDR1 is LGHNT and CDR2 is FRNRAP. With 5 bases clipped from V and 0 bases from J, the junction kept 4 bases outside the gene matches.

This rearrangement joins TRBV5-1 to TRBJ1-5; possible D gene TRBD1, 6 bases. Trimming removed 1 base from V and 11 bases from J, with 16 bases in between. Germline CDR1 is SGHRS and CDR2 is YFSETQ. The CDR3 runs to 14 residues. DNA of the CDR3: TGCGCCAGCAGCTTGTCCCCAGGGGATAGGGCCCAGCATTTT. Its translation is CASSLSPGDRAQHF.

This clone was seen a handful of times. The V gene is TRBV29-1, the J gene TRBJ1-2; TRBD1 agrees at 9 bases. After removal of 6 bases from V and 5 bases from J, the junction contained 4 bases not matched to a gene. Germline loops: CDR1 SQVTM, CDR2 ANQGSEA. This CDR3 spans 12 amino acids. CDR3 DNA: TGCAGCGTAGAGACAGGGGGATATGGCTACACCTTC. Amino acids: CSVETGGYGYTF.

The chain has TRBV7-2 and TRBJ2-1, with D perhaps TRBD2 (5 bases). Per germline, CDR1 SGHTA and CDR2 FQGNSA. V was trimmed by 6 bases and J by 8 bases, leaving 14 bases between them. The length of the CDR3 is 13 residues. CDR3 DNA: TGTGCCAGCAGTCCCGGCGACGGGGATGAGCAGTTCTTC. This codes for CASSPGDGDEQFF.

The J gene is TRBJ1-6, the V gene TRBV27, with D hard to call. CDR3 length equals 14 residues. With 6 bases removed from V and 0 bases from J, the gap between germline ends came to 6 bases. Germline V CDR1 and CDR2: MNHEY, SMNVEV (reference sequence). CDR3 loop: CASRLSSYNSPLHF. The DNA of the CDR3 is TGTGCCAGCAGGCTGAGCTCCTATAATTCACCCCTCCACTTT.